This TCR beta chain was profiled in a study of metastatic and nonmetastatic thyroid tumors. The CDR3 contains 12 residues. Germline loops: CDR1 SNHLY, CDR2 FYNNEI. Trimming took 5 bases from V and 5 from J; bases not matched to a gene: 1. Thyroid surgery took place with no prior treatment in any patient. This clone was seen only a few times. TCRdb reassembled clones from the PCR reads with MiXCR. The data hold some 20,000 clones, with 25% to 35% observed a single time. This TCR came from a female donor with papillary thyroid cancer or a benign thyroid nodule (not recorded which). Some clones in this sample may be carry-over from other donors' samples. The sequencing sample was made of tumor tissue. The chain has TRBV2 and TRBJ2-7; 9 bases are a match to TRBD1. This CDR3 reads CASSWTGDEQYF. CDR3 bases: TGTGCCAGCAGTTGGACAGGGGACGAGCAGTACTTC.